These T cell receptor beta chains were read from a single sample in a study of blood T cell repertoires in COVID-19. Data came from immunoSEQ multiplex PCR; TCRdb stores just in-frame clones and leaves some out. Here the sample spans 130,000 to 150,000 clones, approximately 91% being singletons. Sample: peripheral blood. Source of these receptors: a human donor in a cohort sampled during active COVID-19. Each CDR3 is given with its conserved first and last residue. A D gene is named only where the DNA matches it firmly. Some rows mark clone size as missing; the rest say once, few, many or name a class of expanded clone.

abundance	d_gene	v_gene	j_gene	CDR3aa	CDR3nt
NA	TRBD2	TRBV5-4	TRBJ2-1	CASSSREGEQFF	TGTGCCAGCAGTTCCAGGGAGGGTGAGCAGTTCTTC
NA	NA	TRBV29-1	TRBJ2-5	CSVDIGGLQETQYF	TGCAGCGTTGACATCGGGGGTCTCCAAGAGACCCAGTACTTC
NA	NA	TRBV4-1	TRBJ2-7	CASSWAEGAYEQYF	TGCGCCAGCAGTTGGGCCGAGGGGGCCTACGAGCAGTACTTC
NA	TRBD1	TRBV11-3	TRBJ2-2	CASSSGQSTGELFF	TGTGCCAGCAGCTCGGGACAGAGCACCGGGGAGCTGTTTTTT
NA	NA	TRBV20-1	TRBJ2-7	CSALGVDEQYF	TGCAGTGCTTTAGGGGTCGACGAGCAGTACTTC
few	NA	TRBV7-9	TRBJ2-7	CASSSNRDSSYEQYF	TGTGCCAGCAGCTCCAACCGGGATTCCTCCTACGAGCAGTACTTC
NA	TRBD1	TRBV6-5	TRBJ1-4	CASSYRGTGNEKLFF	TGTGCCAGCAGTTACCGCGGGACAGGGAATGAAAAACTGTTTTTT
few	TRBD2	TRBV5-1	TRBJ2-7	CASRPGLAGGSDEQYF	TGCGCCAGCAGGCCGGGACTAGCGGGAGGTTCGGACGAGCAGTACTTC
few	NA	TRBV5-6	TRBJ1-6	CASTPPGVGSPLHF	TGTGCCAGCACCCCGCCGGGGGTGGGTTCACCCCTCCACTTT
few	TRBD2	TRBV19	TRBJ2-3	CASSIRGSGSRDTQYF	TGTGCCAGTAGTATCCGGGGGAGCGGGAGCAGGGATACGCAGTATTTT
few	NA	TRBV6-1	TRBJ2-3	CASSEDRVTDTQYF	TGTGCCAGCAGTGAAGACAGGGTGACAGATACGCAGTATTTT
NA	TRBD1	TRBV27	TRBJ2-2	CASSFDRVNTGELFF	TGTGCCAGCAGTTTCGACAGGGTTAACACCGGGGAGCTGTTTTTT
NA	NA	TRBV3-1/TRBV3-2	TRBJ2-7	CASSQQNGEAWEQYF	TGTGCCAGCAGCCAACAGAACGGGGAGGCGTGGGAGCAGTACTTC
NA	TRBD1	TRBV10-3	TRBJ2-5	CATTSGQGALETQYF	TGTGCCACCACTTCCGGCCAGGGGGCCTTGGAGACCCAGTACTTC
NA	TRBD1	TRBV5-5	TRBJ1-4	CASSPRTGEGEKLFF	TGTGCCAGCAGCCCCAGGACAGGGGAGGGCGAAAAACTGTTTTTT
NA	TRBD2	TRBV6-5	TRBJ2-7	CASSPGREKQYF	TGTGCCAGCAGCCCCGGGAGGGAGAAGCAGTACTTC
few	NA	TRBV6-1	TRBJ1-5	CASSEAGSGVQPQHF	TGTGCCAGCAGTGAAGCCGGGTCTGGCGTACAGCCCCAGCATTTT
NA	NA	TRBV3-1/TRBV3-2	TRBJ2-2	CASSQEFVTGGTGELFF	TGTGCCAGCAGCCAAGAATTCGTAACAGGAGGGACCGGGGAGCTGTTTTTT
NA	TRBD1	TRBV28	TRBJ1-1	CASSLFRGRYTEAFF	TGTGCCAGCAGTTTATTCAGGGGGCGGTACACTGAAGCTTTCTTT
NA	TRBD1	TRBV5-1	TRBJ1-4	CASSLQGAGEEKLFF	TGCGCCAGCAGCTTACAGGGGGCGGGAGAAGAAAAACTGTTTTTT
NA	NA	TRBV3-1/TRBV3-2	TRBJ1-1	CASSQNPGGGNTEAFF	TGTGCCAGCAGCCAAAATCCGGGAGGGGGGAACACTGAAGCTTTCTTT
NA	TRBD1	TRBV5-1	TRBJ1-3	CASSERTGDSGNTIYF	TGCGCCAGCAGCGAAAGGACAGGGGACTCTGGAAACACCATATATTTT
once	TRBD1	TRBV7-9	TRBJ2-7	CASSDQGQGPFDEQYF	TGTGCCAGCAGCGACCAGGGACAGGGGCCCTTTGACGAGCAGTACTTC
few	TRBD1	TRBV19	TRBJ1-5	CASSRQGNQPQHF	TGTGCCAGTAGTAGACAGGGGAATCAGCCCCAGCATTTT
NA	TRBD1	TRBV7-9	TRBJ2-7	CASSSSGTGLDEQYF	TGTGCCAGCAGCTCCTCCGGGACAGGGCTCGACGAGCAGTACTTC
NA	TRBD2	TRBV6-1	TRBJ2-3	CASSEWGLAESTDTQYF	TGTGCCAGCAGTGAGTGGGGACTAGCGGAAAGCACAGATACGCAGTATTTT